This TCR beta chain emerged from a study of blood T cell repertoires in COVID-19. Study context: COVID-19 samples collected from the United States, Italy and Spain covered acute and convalescent phases.

This clone was counted only a few times. Trimming at V came to 5 bases and at J to 6 bases, leaving 13 bases not matched to a gene. The CDR3 extends over 15 amino acids. Germline V CDR1 and CDR2: LGHDT, YNNKEL (reference sequence). This table comes from immunoSEQ multiplex PCR, and its TCRdb copy is limited to in-frame clones, with some not included. Among a few hundred thousand clones listed, roughly 83% were seen once. This clonotype was sampled from a woman between 40 and 55 years old with acute COVID-19. Sequencing was done on a sample of PBMCs or T cells enriched from blood (not recorded which). The chain joins TRBV3-1 (or the pseudogene TRBV3-2) to TRBJ2-7; TRBD1 aligns across 7 bases. The CDR3 DNA follows: TGTGCCAGCAGCGCCGAAGGGACAGTCCCTCGCGAGCAGTACTTC. This encodes CASSAEGTVPREQYF.